Below, 26 T cell receptor beta chains from the same sample are listed, as sequenced in a study of cytomegalovirus exposure and HLA in healthy donors. The PCR was carried out with 60 Vbeta primers and 13 Jbeta primers. Assay: immunoSEQ multiplex PCR; the TCRdb copy retains only in-frame clones and omits some. Of roughly 180,000 clones listed, over 75% are singletons. Sequencing input: PBMCs. The receptors originated from a man aged 18-30 years in good health and CMV-seropositive.

The rearrangement links TRBV5-1 to TRBJ1-3; D remains unclear. Trimming took off 4 bases at V and 0 bases at J, with 11 bases between the two ends. This CDR3 contains 15 residues. Germline V gene sequence: CDR1 SGHRS, CDR2 YFSETQ. CDR3 in amino acids: CASSPTQASGNTIYF. The CDR3 DNA reads TGCGCCAGCAGCCCCACGCAGGCCTCTGGAAACACCATATATTTT.

The chain joins TRBV30 to TRBJ2-2, with TRBD2 as a possible D gene (7 bases). Trimming pared 4 bases from V and 4 bases from J, leaving 13 bases between. The CDR3 extends over 14 amino acids. Germline V gene data show CDR1 as GTSNPN and CDR2 as SVGIG (reference sequence). The CDR3 coding sequence is TGTGCCTGGATGTGGGGGGGCCTCACCGGGGAGCTGTTTTTT. This sequence encodes CAWMWGGLTGELFF.

The chain combines TRBV7-3 with TRBJ2-3; 8 nucleotides match TRBD2. Per the germline V gene, CDR1 is SGHTA and CDR2 is FQGTGA. Germline trimming cut 4 bases from V and 0 bases from J; bases unmatched to any gene: 6. The CDR3 consists of 16 residues. CDR3 sequence (DNA): TGTGCCAGCAGCTGGGATCAGCGGGGGAGCACAGATACGCAGTATTTT. Its protein product is CASSWDQRGSTDTQYF.

The rearrangement joins TRBV7-9 to TRBJ2-7; tentative D call: TRBD2 (6 bases). The V gene's germline CDR1 is SEHNR and CDR2 FQNEAQ (reference sequence). The CDR3 runs 15 residues. Trimming took off 5 bases at V and 7 bases at J, with 21 bases between the two ends. CDR3 nucleotides: TGTGCCAGCAGCCAGCTAGCGTTACCAGCGGAGGAGCAGTACTTC. This translates into CASSQLALPAEEQYF.

The chain has TRBV18 and TRBJ1-4, with D possibly matching TRBD1 (6 bases). Germline lookup yields CDR1 KGHSH and CDR2 LQKENI. Trimming pared 2 bases from V and 7 bases from J, leaving 17 bases between. This CDR3 is 16 amino acids long. This CDR3 reads CASSPYRGQHGEKLFF. The DNA for the CDR3 is TGTGCCAGCTCACCATATCGAGGACAGCATGGTGAAAAACTGTTTTTT.

The gene calls are TRBV19 and TRBJ2-3; D not resolved. Germline values: CDR1 LNHDA, CDR2 SQIVND (reference sequence). The CDR3 is 14 residues long. V lost 5 bases, J lost 0 bases, and 9 bases lay in between. CDR3 nucleotides: TGTGCCAGTAGTGAGGAGACTAGCACAGATACGCAGTATTTT. This sequence encodes CASSEETSTDTQYF.

The chain has TRBV11-2 and TRBJ1-2, with D maybe TRBD1 (6 bases). The germline gives CDR1 SGHAT, CDR2 FQNNGV. Trimming pared 6 bases from V and 2 bases from J, leaving 16 bases between. This CDR3 has 15 residues. This chain's CDR3 is CASSLSPGGNYGYTF. In DNA, the CDR3 is TGTGCCAGCAGTCTAAGCCCGGGGGGCAACTATGGCTACACCTTC.

The chain recombines TRBV11-2 with TRBJ2-3, with D perhaps TRBD1 (5 bases). Germline-derived CDR1 and CDR2 are SGHAT and FQNNGV. This CDR3 region has 17 residues. V was trimmed by 0 bases and J by 3 bases, leaving 16 bases between them. CDR3: CASSLDASTVGTDTQYF. The CDR3 nucleotides read TGTGCCAGCAGCTTAGATGCGTCGACAGTTGGGACAGATACGCAGTATTTT.

The gene calls are TRBV4-1 and TRBJ2-4; TRBD2 matches 8 bases. Germline assignment: CDR1 MGHRA and CDR2 YSYEKL. The CDR3 has 14 residues. J was trimmed by 9 bases and V by 1 base; bases with no gene match: 5. CDR3 sequence: CASSQGTSYTIQYF. The DNA of the CDR3 is TGCGCCAGCAGCCAAGGGACTAGCTATACCATTCAGTACTTC.

This clone appeared once. The V and J genes are TRBV9 and TRBJ2-2; no firm D call. CDR3 size: 14 residues. Germline CDR1 reads SGDLS; CDR2 reads YYNGEE. The V end was cut by 3 bases, the J end by 8 bases, with 14 bases between. CDR3 sequence reads: CASSGKQFPGELFF. Written as DNA, the CDR3 is TGTGCCAGCAGCGGCAAACAGTTTCCGGGGGAGCTGTTTTTT. Based on the CDR3 plus reference TRBV9 and TRBJ2-2, the full variable domain is DSGVTQTPKHLITATGQRVTLRCSPRSGDLSVYWYQQSLDQGLQFLIQYYNGEERAKGNILERFSAQQFPDLHSELNLSSLELGDSALYFCASSGKQFPGELFFGEGSRLTVL.

This clone has just one count. The rearrangement uses TRBV19 and TRBJ2-5, with D possibly TRBD1 on 6 matching bases. The V and J ends lost 4 bases and 1 base respectively, with 13 bases between them. The CDR3 extends over 15 amino acids. Germline CDR1 and CDR2: LNHDA and SQIVND (reference sequence). The CDR3 loop reads CASSRFGQPQETQYF. Here the CDR3 DNA reads TGTGCCAGTAGTAGGTTCGGACAGCCCCAAGAGACCCAGTACTTC.

The V call is TRBV15, the J call TRBJ2-5, with D possibly TRBD2 on 5 matching bases. The germline gives CDR1 LNHNV, CDR2 YYDKDF (reference sequence). V lost 0 bases to trimming and J lost 4 bases, with 18 bases between them. The CDR3 has 17 residues. The CDR3 sequence is CATSRDSNTVGRETQYF. CDR3 sequence (DNA): TGTGCCACCAGCAGAGACTCAAACACGGTGGGGAGAGAGACCCAGTACTTC. Combining the CDR3 with reference TRBV15 and TRBJ2-5 gives the whole variable domain DAMVIQNPRYQVTQFGKPVTLSCSQTLNHNVMYWYQQKSSQAPKLLFHYYDKDFNNEADTPDNFQSRRPNTSFCFLDIRSPGLGDTAMYLCATSRDSNTVGRETQYFGPGTRLLVL.

This clone occurred a few times. This chain joins TRBV4-3 and TRBJ2-7; 7 bases agree with TRBD1. Germline-derived CDR1 and CDR2 are LGHNA and YSLEER. This CDR3 has 15 residues. V dropped 0 bases and J dropped 7; count of bases not matched to a gene: 9. CDR3 amino acids: CASSQDHRGPREQYF. In nucleotides, the CDR3 is TGCGCCAGCAGCCAAGATCATAGGGGGCCAAGAGAGCAGTACTTC.

The chain combines TRBV4-1 with TRBJ1-6; D perhaps matches TRBD1 (5 bases). Per the germline V gene, CDR1 is MGHRA and CDR2 is YSYEKL. Deletions cut 2 bases from V and 10 bases from J, with 15 bases between. The CDR3 extends over 15 amino acids. In DNA, the CDR3 is TGCGCCAGCAGCCAAACAGGTATGGAGAGATCACCCCTCCACTTT. It codes for CASSQTGMERSPLHF.

Note on this clone: This sample includes further DNA sequences coding for the same CDR3. The rearrangement joins TRBV6-5 to TRBJ1-1; D is unclear. CDR1 is MNHEY and CDR2 is SVGAGI in the germline V gene. Trimming left V 6 bases short and J 3 bases short, with 5 bases between. The CDR3 covers 11 residues. The CDR3 region has the DNA TGTGCCAGCAGGCGGGACACTGAAGCTTTCTTT. Translation: CASRRDTEAFF.

The rearrangement links TRBV19 to TRBJ1-2; D is unclear. This CDR3 region has 14 residues. The germline V and J ends were trimmed by 4 bases and 0 bases, with 9 bases remaining between them. Germline V lookup: CDR1 LNHDA, CDR2 SQIVND (reference sequence). The CDR3 reads CASSTWEANYGYTF. The CDR3 DNA sequence: TGTGCCAGTAGTACCTGGGAGGCTAACTATGGCTACACCTTC.

This chain joins TRBV29-1 and TRBJ2-1, with 9 bases fitting TRBD2. Germline trimming cut 3 bases from V and 9 bases from J; bases unmatched to any gene: 12. The germline CDR1 and CDR2 sequences are SQVTM and ANQGSEA. The CDR3 loop spans 15 amino acids. The CDR3 spells CSVDVAGEPAIEQFF. The CDR3 DNA is TGCAGCGTTGACGTAGCGGGGGAGCCGGCCATTGAGCAGTTCTTC.

This chain joins TRBV5-1 and TRBJ2-7; 8 bases fit TRBD2. The V segment lost 2 bases and the J segment 0 bases; nucleotides outside the gene matches: 4. Germline V gene data show CDR1 as SGHRS and CDR2 as YFSETQ. This CDR3 comprises 15 residues. The CDR3 spells CASSFNLAGSYEQYF. Here the CDR3 DNA reads TGCGCCAGCAGCTTCAACCTAGCGGGCTCCTACGAGCAGTACTTC.

V and J are TRBV4-2 and TRBJ2-1, with 12 positions matching TRBD2. Germline V gives CDR1 LGHNA, CDR2 YNFKEQ. V shed 2 bases and J 6 bases; nucleotides not matched to a gene: 5. The CDR3 extends over 16 amino acids. Here the CDR3 DNA reads TGTGCCAGCAGCCAATCTAGCGGGGGGGCCCTCAATGAGCAGTTCTTC. This encodes CASSQSSGGALNEQFF.

The V call is TRBV7-9, the J call TRBJ2-5, with 8 nucleotides matching TRBD2. CDR1 SEHNR and CDR2 FQNEAQ come from the germline V gene (reference sequence). The CDR3 is 14 amino acids. J lost 6 bases, V lost 6 bases, and 9 bases had no gene match. This CDR3 is CASSMRGALQTQYF. CDR3 sequence (DNA): TGTGCCAGCAGTATGCGGGGGGCTCTGCAGACCCAGTACTTC.

The genes are TRBV29-1 and TRBJ1-2; 7 bases agree with TRBD1. With V trimmed by 2 bases and J by 7 bases, 7 bases remained unmatched. The CDR3 sequence is 13 residues long. The germline CDR1 and CDR2 sequences are SQVTM and ANQGSEA. For the CDR3, the DNA is TGCAGCGTTGAAAATCGACAGGGATTTGGCTACACCTTC. This translates into CSVENRQGFGYTF.

The V and J genes are TRBV6-1 and TRBJ2-5, with 7 bases identical to TRBD1. The tail of the sequence fits TRBJ2-7 better, so the J call may be wrong. CDR1 and CDR2 from the germline V gene are MNHNS and SASEGT. The CDR3 is 14 residues long. The DNA of the CDR3 is TGTGCCAGCAAAGGACAGGACGGCCCCTACGAGCAGTACTTC. Residues: CASKGQDGPYEQYF.

About this clone itself: At one end the junction does not follow the germline gene, possibly because of a read error. This chain links TRBV18 with TRBJ2-5, with TRBD2 matching 11 bases. The CDR3 contains 16 residues. The V gene's germline CDR1 is KGHSH and CDR2 LQKENI. This chain's CDR3 is CASSPRTSGGQGTQYF. The CDR3 DNA reads TGTGCCAGCTCACCACGAACTAGCGGGGGTCAAGGGACCCAGTACTTC.

This clone came up once. The CDR3 here is CASSFTGTDTQYF. The CDR3 DNA reads as TGCGCCAGCAGCTTCACGGGCACAGATACGCAGTATTTT. The gene calls are TRBV5-1 and TRBJ2-3; no clear D. CDR1 is SGHRS and CDR2 is YFSETQ in the germline V gene. Trimming stripped 2 bases from V and 1 base from J, with 5 bases between. This CDR3 comprises 13 residues.

This sequence joins TRBV27 and TRBJ2-5; 9 bases match TRBD2. This CDR3 is 15 amino acids long. The germline V gene has CDR1 MNHEY and CDR2 SMNVEV (reference sequence). V trimming: 1 base; J trimming: 1 base; junction bases outside the gene matches: 1. CDR3 residues: CASSLFSGGQETQYF. CDR3 nucleotide sequence: TGTGCCAGCAGTTTATTTAGCGGGGGCCAAGAGACCCAGTACTTC.

The gene calls are TRBV7-3 and TRBJ2-3, with 13 positions matching TRBD2. The trim removed 5 bases at V and 2 bases at J, leaving 4 bases unmatched. Germline loops: CDR1 SGHTA, CDR2 FQGTGA. This CDR3 comprises 16 residues. Here the CDR3 reads CASSVLAGGPTDTQYF. Written as DNA, the CDR3 is TGTGCCAGCAGCGTACTAGCGGGGGGGCCCACAGATACGCAGTATTTT. Supplemented by reference TRBV7-3 and TRBJ2-3, the full variable domain reads GAGVSQTPSNKVTEKGKYVELRCDPISGHTALYWYRQSLGQGPEFLIYFQGTGAADDSGLPNDRFFAVRPEGSVSTLKIQRTERGDSAVYLCASSVLAGGPTDTQYFGPGTRLTVL.